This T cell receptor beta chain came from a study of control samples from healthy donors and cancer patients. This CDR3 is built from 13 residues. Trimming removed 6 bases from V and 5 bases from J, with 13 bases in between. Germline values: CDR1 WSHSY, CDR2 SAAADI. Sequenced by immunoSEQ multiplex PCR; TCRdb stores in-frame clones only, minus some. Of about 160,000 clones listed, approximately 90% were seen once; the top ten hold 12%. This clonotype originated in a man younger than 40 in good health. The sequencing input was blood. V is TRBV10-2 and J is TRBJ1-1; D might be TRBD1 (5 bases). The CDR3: CASRAGRWTEAFF. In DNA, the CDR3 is TGCGCCAGCAGGGCAGGGAGGTGGACTGAAGCTTTCTTT.